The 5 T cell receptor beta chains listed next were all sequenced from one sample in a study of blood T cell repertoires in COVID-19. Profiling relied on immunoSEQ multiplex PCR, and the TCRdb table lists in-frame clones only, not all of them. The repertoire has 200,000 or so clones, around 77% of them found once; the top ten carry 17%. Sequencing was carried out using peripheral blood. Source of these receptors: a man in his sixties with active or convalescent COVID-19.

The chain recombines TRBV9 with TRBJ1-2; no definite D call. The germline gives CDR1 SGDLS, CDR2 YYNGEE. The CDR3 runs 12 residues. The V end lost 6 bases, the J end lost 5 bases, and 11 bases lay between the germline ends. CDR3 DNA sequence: TGTGCCAGCATAGGAACAGCTTATGGCTACACCTTC. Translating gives CASIGTAYGYTF.

For the CDR3, the DNA is TGTGCCAGCTCACCACAGGGGGCGCGGGAAGAGACCCAGTACTTC. It codes for CASSPQGAREETQYF. The V gene is TRBV18, the J gene TRBJ2-5; 7 bases map to TRBD1. Germline assignment: CDR1 KGHSH and CDR2 LQKENI. The CDR3 covers 15 residues. The V segment lost 1 base and the J segment 3 bases; nucleotides outside the gene matches: 5.

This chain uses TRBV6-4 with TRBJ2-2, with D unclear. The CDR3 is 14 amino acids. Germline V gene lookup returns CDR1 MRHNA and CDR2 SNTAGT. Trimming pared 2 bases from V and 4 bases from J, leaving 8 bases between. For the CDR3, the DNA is TGTGCCAGCAGTGACCTCCCCGGCACCGGGGAGCTGTTTTTT. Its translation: CASSDLPGTGELFF.

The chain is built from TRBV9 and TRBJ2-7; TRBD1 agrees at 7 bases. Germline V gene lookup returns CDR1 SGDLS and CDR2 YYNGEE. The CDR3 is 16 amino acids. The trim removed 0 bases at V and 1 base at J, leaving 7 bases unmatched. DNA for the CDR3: TGTGCCAGCAGCGTAGGACAGGGTTTGGCTTCCTACGAGCAGTACTTC. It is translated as CASSVGQGLASYEQYF. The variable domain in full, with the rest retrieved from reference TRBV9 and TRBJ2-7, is DSGVTQTPKHLITATGQRVTLRCSPRSGDLSVYWYQQSLDQGLQFLIQYYNGEERAKGNILERFSAQQFPDLHSELNLSSLELGDSALYFCASSVGQGLASYEQYFGPGTRLTVT.

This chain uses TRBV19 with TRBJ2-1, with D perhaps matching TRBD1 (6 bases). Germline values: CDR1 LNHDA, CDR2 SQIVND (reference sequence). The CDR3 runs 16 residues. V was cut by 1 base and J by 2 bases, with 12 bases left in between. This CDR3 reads CASSIVSRTAYNEQFF. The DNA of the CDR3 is TGTGCCAGTAGTATAGTTTCCAGGACAGCCTACAATGAGCAGTTCTTC.